This section outlines one T cell receptor (beta chain) sequence together with its context. These data originate in a study of blood T cell repertoires in COVID-19. Overall study context: Acute-phase and convalescent COVID-19 samples originated in the United States, Italy and Spain. In each case, the material was cDNA or gDNA derived from T cells, B-cell-depleted T cells, or PBMCs.

The germline gives CDR1 MDHEN, CDR2 SYDVKM. The CDR3 runs 13 residues. Authors' analysis steps: Amplification from reference gene primers served as the basis for estimated nucleated cell counts. Some clones are missing from TCRdb's copy, which holds only in-frame ones; the method was immunoSEQ multiplex PCR. The V and J calls and clone size are taken from that table; D and trimming were inferred from the DNA. Found here are about 250,000 clones, approximately 82% of them singletons; the top ten hold around 5.4%. The sample comprised peripheral blood. This chain links TRBV28 with TRBJ2-7, with 10 bases aligning to TRBD1. This TCR came from a man older than 75 with acute or convalescent COVID-19. CDR3 sequence reads: CVASRDRGSEQYF. The CDR3 DNA follows: TGTGTCGCGTCAAGGGACAGGGGTTCCGAGCAGTACTTC.